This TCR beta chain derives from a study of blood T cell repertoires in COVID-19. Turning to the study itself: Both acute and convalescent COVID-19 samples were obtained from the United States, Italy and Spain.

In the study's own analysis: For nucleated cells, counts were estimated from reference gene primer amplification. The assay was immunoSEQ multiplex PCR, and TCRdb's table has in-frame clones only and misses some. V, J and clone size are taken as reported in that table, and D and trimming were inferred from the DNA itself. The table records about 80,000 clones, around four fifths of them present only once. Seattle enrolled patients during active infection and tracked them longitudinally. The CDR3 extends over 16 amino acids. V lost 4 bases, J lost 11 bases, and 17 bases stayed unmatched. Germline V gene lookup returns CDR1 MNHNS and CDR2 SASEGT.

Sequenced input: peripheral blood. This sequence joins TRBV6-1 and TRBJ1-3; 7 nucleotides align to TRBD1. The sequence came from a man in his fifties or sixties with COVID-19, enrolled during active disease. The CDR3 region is CASSGRQGWIGSAIYF. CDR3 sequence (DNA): TGTGCCAGCAGTGGGCGACAGGGCTGGATTGGGTCAGCCATATATTTT.